This T cell receptor beta chain derives from a study of post-analysis software for immune sequencing data. About the research overall: In terms of disease course, relapsing-remitting, secondary progressive and progressive-relapsing multiple sclerosis were included.

Germline CDR1 SGHAT, CDR2 FQNNGV. The CDR3 length is 15 residues. The ends were cut back, 1 base at V and 1 base at J, with 10 bases in the middle. The study's findings and limits: Five TRBV segments appeared more often in patients than in controls, and TRBV5-6, TRBV5-1 and TRBV20-1 were among these. Relative to controls, patients with multiple sclerosis showed significantly lower normalized Chao1 diversity.

TCR beta cDNA libraries had unique molecular identifiers. Between about 1 and 11 million T cells gave rise to about 450,000 cDNA molecules. TCRdb fed the PCR reads into MiXCR, producing one record per CDR3 protein. Counted here are roughly 160,000 distinct CDR3 sequences, 35% to 40% occurring once; the ten biggest clones make up around 30%. This clonotype was picked up many times. Its specificity is unknown. This sequence was found in a girl between 5 and 17 years old with multiple sclerosis. The input for sequencing was blood, taken after autologous hematopoietic stem cell transplantation. The V gene is TRBV11-2, the J gene TRBJ2-5; the D gene could be TRBD1 or TRBD2 (6 bases each). The CDR3 DNA reads TGTGCCAGCAGCTTAGGTGGGGGGCCCCAAGAGACCCAGTACTTC. It translates to CASSLGGGPQETQYF.